The present T cell receptor (beta chain) was sequenced within a study of Ad26.COV2.S vaccination and SARS-CoV-2 variants. Study results and caveats: Reported post-vaccination CD8+ and CD4+ T cell responses to spike showed substantial breadth.

This sample's treatment: 19 received Ad26.COV2.S at low or high dose, single or two shots; several received placebo; per-sample allocation not given. Day 63 following the first vaccine or placebo injection was when the samples were taken. Regarding this clone: Its specificity is not known. Other DNA variants within this sample encode the same CDR3.

Profiling relied on immunoSEQ multiplex PCR, and the TCRdb table lists in-frame clones only, not all of them. The sample yields about 350,000 clones, roughly 90% seen once. The length of the CDR3 is 13 residues. The V end was cut by 0 bases, the J end by 2 bases, with 5 bases between. Germline V gene sequence: CDR1 SGDLS, CDR2 YYNGEE. The TCR sequence derives from a person aged 18 to 59 who received the Ad26.COV2.S COVID-19 vaccine or a placebo. This chain joins TRBV9 and TRBJ1-2; D is unclear. Sequenced material: peripheral blood, taken in a trial of Ad26.COV2.S vaccine versus placebo. The CDR3 region is CASSVDSNYGYTF. For the CDR3, the DNA is TGTGCCAGCAGCGTAGACTCCAACTATGGCTACACCTTC.